The following is a T cell receptor (beta chain) sequence with its context. Produced via immunoSEQ multiplex PCR; TCRdb's table is partial and in-frame only. The sample lists 72,000 or so clones, roughly 89% seen once, with more than 9.5% in the top ten. This sample is drawn from a study of OX40 agonist ivuxolimab in advanced cancers. V was clipped by 4 bases and J by 4 bases; unmatched bases: 3. The germline gives CDR1 SGHDT, CDR2 YYEEEE. The CDR3 has 13 amino acids. This chain uses TRBV5-6 with TRBJ1-2, with 8 nucleotides matching TRBD1. The sequence was collected from an adult with an advanced solid tumor such as melanoma, head and neck, liver or kidney cancer. This specimen was CD4+ or CD8+ T cells sorted from blood, taken in a trial of the OX40 agonist ivuxolimab. Here the CDR3 DNA reads TGTGCCAGCAGCCAGGGACAGGCCTATGGCTACACCTTC. Protein sequence: CASSQGQAYGYTF.